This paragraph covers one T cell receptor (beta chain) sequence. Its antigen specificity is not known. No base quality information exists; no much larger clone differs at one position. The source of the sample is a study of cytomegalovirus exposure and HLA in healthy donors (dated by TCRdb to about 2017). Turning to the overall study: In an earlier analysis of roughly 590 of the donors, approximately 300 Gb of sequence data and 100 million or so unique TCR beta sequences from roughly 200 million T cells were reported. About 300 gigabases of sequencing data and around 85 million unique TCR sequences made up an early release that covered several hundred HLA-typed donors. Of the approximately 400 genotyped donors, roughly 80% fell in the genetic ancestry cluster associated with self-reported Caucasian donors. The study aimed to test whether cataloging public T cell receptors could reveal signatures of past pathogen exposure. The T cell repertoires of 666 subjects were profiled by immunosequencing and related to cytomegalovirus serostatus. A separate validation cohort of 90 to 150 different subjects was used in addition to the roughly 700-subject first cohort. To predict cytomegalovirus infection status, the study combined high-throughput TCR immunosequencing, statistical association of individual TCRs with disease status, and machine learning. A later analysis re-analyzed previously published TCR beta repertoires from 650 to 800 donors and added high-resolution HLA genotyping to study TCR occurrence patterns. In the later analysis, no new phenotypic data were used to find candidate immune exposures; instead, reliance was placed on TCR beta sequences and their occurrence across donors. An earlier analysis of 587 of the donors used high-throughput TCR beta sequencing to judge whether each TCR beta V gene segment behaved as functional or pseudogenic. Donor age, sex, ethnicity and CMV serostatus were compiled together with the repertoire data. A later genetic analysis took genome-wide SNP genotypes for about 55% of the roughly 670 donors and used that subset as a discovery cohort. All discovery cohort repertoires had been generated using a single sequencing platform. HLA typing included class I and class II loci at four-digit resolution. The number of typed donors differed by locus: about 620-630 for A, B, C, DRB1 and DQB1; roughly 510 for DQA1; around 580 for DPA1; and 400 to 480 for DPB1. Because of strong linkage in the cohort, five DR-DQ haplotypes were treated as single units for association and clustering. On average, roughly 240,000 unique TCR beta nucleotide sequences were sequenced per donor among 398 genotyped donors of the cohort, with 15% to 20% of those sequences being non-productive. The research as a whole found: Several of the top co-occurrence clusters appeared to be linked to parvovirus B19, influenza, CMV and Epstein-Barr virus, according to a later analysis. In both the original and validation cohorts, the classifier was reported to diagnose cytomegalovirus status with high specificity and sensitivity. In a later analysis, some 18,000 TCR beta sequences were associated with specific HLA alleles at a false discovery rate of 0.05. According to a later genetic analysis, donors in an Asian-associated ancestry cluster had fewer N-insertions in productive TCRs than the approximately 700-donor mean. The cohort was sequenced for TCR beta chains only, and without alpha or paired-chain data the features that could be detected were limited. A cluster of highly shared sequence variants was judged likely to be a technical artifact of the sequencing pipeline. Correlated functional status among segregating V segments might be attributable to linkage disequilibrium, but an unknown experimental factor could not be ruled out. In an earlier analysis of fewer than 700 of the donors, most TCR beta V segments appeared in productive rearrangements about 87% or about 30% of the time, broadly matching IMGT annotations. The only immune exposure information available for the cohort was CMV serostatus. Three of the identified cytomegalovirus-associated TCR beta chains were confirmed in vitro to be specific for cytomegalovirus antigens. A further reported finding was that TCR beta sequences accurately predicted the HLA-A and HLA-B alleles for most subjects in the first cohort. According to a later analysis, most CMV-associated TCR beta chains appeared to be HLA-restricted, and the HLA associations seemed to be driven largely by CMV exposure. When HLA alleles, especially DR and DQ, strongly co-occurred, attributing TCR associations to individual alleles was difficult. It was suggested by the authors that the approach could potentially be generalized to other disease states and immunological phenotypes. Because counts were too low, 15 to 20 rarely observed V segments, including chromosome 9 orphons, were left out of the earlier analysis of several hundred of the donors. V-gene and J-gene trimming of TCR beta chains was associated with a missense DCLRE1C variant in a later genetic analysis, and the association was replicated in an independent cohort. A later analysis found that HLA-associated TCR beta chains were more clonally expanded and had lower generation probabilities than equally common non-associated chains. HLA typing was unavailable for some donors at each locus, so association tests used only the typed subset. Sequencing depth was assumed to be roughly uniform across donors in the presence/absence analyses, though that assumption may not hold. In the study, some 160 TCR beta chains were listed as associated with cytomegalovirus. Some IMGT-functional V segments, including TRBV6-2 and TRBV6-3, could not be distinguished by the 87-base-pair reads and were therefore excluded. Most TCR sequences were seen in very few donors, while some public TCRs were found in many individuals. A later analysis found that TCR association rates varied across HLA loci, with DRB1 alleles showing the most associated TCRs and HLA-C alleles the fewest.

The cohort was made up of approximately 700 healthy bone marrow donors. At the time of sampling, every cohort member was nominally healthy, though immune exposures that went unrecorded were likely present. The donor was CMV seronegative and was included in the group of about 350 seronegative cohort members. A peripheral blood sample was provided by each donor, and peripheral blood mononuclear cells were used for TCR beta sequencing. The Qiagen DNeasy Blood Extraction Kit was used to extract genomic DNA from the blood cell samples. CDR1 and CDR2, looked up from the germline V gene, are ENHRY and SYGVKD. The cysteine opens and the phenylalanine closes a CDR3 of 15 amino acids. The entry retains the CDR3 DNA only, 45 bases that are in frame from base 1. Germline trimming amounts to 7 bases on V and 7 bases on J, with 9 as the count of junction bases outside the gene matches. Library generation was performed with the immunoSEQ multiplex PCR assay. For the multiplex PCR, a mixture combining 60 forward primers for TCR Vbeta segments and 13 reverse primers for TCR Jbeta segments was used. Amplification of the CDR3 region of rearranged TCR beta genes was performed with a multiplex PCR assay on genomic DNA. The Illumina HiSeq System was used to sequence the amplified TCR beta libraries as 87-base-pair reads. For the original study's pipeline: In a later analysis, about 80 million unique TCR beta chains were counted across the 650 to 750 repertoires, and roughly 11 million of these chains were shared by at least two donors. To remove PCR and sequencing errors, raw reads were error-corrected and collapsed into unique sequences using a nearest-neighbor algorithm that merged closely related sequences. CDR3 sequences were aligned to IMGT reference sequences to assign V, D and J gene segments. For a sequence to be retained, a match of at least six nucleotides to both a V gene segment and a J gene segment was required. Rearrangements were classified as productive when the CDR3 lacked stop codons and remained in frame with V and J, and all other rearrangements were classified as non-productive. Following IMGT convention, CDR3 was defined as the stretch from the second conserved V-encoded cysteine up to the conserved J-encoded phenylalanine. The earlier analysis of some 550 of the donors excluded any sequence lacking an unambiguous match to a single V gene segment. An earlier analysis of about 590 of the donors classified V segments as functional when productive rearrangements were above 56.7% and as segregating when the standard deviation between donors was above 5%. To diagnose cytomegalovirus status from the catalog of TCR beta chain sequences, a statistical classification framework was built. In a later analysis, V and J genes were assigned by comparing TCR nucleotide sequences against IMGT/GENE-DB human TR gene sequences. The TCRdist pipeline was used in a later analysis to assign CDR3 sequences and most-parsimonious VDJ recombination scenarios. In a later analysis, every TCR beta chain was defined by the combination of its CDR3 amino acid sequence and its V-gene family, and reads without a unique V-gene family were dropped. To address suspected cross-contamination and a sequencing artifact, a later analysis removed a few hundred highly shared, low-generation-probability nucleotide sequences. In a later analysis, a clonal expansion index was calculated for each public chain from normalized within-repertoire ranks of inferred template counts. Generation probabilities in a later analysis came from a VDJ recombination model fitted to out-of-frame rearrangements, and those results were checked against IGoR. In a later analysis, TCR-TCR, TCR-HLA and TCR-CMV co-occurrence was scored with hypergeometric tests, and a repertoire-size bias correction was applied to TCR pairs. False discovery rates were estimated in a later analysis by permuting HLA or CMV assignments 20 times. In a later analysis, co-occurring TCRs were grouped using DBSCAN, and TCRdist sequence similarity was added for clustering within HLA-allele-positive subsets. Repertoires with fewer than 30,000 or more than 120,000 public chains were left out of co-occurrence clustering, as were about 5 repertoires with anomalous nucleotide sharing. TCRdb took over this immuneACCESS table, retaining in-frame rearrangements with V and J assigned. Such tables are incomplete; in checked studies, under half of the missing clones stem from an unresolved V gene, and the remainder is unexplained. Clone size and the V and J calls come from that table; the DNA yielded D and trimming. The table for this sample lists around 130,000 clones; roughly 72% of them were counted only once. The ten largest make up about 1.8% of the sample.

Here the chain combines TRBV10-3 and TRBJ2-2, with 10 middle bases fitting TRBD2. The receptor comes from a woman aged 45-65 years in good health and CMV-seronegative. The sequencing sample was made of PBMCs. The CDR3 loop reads CAIKASGSFGGELFF. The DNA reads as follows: TGTGCCATCAAGGCTAGCGGGAGTTTCGGCGGGGAGCTGTTTTTT.